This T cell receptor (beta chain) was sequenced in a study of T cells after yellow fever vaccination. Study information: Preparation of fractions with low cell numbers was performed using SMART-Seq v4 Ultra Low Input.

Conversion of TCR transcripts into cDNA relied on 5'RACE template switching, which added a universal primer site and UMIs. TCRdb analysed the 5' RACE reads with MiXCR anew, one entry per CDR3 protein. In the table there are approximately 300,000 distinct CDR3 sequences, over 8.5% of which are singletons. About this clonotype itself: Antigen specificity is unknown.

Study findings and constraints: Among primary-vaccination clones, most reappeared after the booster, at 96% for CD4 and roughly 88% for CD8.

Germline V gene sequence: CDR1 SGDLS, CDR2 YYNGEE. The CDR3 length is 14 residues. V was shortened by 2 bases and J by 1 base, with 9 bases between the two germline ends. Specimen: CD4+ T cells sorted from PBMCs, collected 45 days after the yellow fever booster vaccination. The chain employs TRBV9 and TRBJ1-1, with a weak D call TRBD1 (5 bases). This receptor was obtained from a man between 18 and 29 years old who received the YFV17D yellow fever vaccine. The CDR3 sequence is CASSVGQGNTEAFF. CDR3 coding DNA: TGTGCCAGCAGCGTTGGGCAGGGGAACACTGAAGCTTTCTTT.